A selection of T cell receptor beta chains follows, all from one sample in a study of blood T cell repertoires in COVID-19. TCRdb keeps only in-frame clones here, not all; method: immunoSEQ multiplex PCR. The repertoire holds under 300,000 clones, with around 83% as singletons. Sequencing used peripheral blood. The receptors originated from a woman between 40 and 50 years old who had recovered from COVID-19. Each CDR3 is given with its conserved first and last residue. Fields, in order: J gene, clone size, V gene, D gene, CDR3 protein, CDR3 DNA. A D gene is named only where the DNA matches it firmly. Only part of the rows carry a size: once, few, many, or a class if the clone is expanded.

J gene: TRBJ1-2
clone size: once
V gene: TRBV28
D gene: TRBD1
CDR3 protein: CASRLGDRGRGGYTF
CDR3 DNA: TGTGCCAGCAGATTGGGGGACAGGGGGCGCGGAGGCTACACCTTC

J gene: TRBJ2-5
clone size: .
V gene: TRBV27
D gene: .
CDR3 protein: CASSWAGEETQYF
CDR3 DNA: TGTGCCAGCAGTTGGGCAGGGGAAGAGACCCAGTACTTC

J gene: TRBJ1-2
clone size: .
V gene: TRBV5-1
D gene: TRBD1
CDR3 protein: CASRGQGRLGYTF
CDR3 DNA: TGCGCCAGCAGGGGACAGGGCAGACTTGGCTACACCTTC

J gene: TRBJ2-1
clone size: .
V gene: TRBV6-5
D gene: TRBD2
CDR3 protein: CASIGDYTYNEQFF
CDR3 DNA: TGTGCCAGCATAGGGGACTACACCTACAATGAGCAGTTCTTC

J gene: TRBJ1-4
clone size: .
V gene: TRBV3-1/TRBV3-2
D gene: TRBD1
CDR3 protein: CASSLRGRGEKLFF
CDR3 DNA: TGTGCCAGCAGCCTCAGGGGGCGCGGTGAAAAACTGTTTTTT

J gene: TRBJ1-6
clone size: .
V gene: TRBV2
D gene: TRBD1
CDR3 protein: CASRRGQGNSPLHF
CDR3 DNA: TGTGCCAGCCGCCGTGGACAGGGAAATTCACCCCTCCACTTT

J gene: TRBJ2-5
clone size: .
V gene: TRBV5-4
D gene: TRBD2
CDR3 protein: CASSPRTSVGRETQYF
CDR3 DNA: TGTGCCAGCAGCCCCCGGACTAGCGTTGGGAGGGAGACCCAGTACTTC

J gene: TRBJ2-3
clone size: .
V gene: TRBV5-1
D gene: TRBD1
CDR3 protein: CASSRDSPRNTQYF
CDR3 DNA: TGCGCCAGCAGCCGGGACAGCCCTAGGAATACGCAGTATTTT

J gene: TRBJ2-3
clone size: once
V gene: TRBV2
D gene: .
CDR3 protein: CASSGSGENTQYF
CDR3 DNA: TGTGCCAGCAGTGGGTCGGGGGAAAATACGCAGTATTTT

J gene: TRBJ2-3
clone size: .
V gene: TRBV30
D gene: .
CDR3 protein: CAWRASGTDTQYF
CDR3 DNA: TGTGCCTGGAGGGCTAGCGGCACAGATACGCAGTATTTT

J gene: TRBJ1-6
clone size: .
V gene: TRBV5-1
D gene: .
CDR3 protein: CASSLEGVVNSPLHF
CDR3 DNA: TGCGCCAGCAGCTTGGAGGGAGTCGTTAATTCACCCCTCCACTTT

J gene: TRBJ1-2
clone size: .
V gene: TRBV24-1
D gene: .
CDR3 protein: CATSDYTGIGGYTF
CDR3 DNA: TGTGCCACCAGTGATTACACAGGGATAGGTGGCTACACCTTC

J gene: TRBJ1-6
clone size: .
V gene: TRBV20-1
D gene: TRBD1
CDR3 protein: CSASYRDRGFDSPLHF
CDR3 DNA: TGCAGTGCTAGTTATCGGGACAGGGGATTTGATTCACCCCTCCACTTT

J gene: TRBJ2-3
clone size: .
V gene: TRBV7-6
D gene: TRBD1
CDR3 protein: CASSNRGPTDTQYF
CDR3 DNA: TGTGCCAGCAGCAACAGGGGGCCAACAGATACGCAGTATTTT

J gene: TRBJ2-3
clone size: .
V gene: TRBV5-1
D gene: TRBD2
CDR3 protein: CASTVPSGGTSTDTQYF
CDR3 DNA: TGCGCCAGCACCGTCCCTAGCGGGGGAACTAGCACAGATACGCAGTATTTT